The T cell receptor beta chain described here comes from a study of Ad26.COV2.S vaccination and SARS-CoV-2 variants. Only in-frame clones appear in the TCRdb table, and some are missing; sequencing was by immunoSEQ multiplex PCR. Here the sample spans 300,000 to 400,000 clones, 92% being singletons. Trimming removed 4 bases from V and 7 bases from J, with 14 bases in between. Germline V gives CDR1 SGHNT, CDR2 YYREEE (reference sequence). The CDR3 consists of 13 residues. Here the sequenced sample was peripheral blood, taken after recovery from COVID-19. The sequence was obtained from a human donor who had recovered from COVID-19. This rearrangement joins TRBV5-4 to TRBJ1-2; a weak D match, TRBD1 (5 bases). CDR3 sequence: CASSPSRVGGYTF. In DNA form, the CDR3 reads TGTGCCAGCAGCCCCAGCAGGGTCGGTGGCTACACCTTC.